The present T cell receptor (beta chain) was sequenced within a study of OX40 agonist ivuxolimab in advanced cancers. Study information: The group had a mean age of roughly 56 years, ranged from about 20 to 85, and was around 86% male. Whole-study findings and limits: Clonal expansion from baseline to week 6 occurred in both CD4+ and CD8+ T cells.

V lost 3 bases, J lost 0 bases, and 11 bases lay in between. Per the germline V gene, CDR1 is LNHDA and CDR2 is SQIVND (reference sequence). The CDR3 is made up of 15 amino acids. TCRdb keeps only in-frame clones here, not all; method: immunoSEQ multiplex PCR. The table has some 90,000 clones, about 92% seen once. A word on this clone: As yet, its antigen is unknown.

This chain connects TRBV19 to TRBJ1-1; tentative D call: TRBD1 (6 bases). Source: CD4+ or CD8+ T cells sorted from blood, taken in a trial of the OX40 agonist ivuxolimab. This receptor was identified in an adult with an advanced solid tumor such as melanoma, head and neck, liver or kidney cancer. As DNA, the CDR3 is TGTGCCAGTAGTATTGCAGGGACAATGAACACTGAAGCTTTCTTT. It encodes CASSIAGTMNTEAFF.